The 23 T cell receptor beta chains below come from one sample, sequenced in a study of control samples from healthy donors and cancer patients. Generated by immunoSEQ multiplex PCR, the TCRdb table keeps only in-frame clones and is missing some. The table records around 140,000 clones, roughly nine tenths of them present only once. The sequencing sample was made of blood. The receptors derive from a man aged 18-30 years in good health.

The chain combines TRBV13 with TRBJ1-6, with unresolved D. The CDR3 has 14 amino acids. The V gene lost 2 bases and the J gene lost 5 bases, with 7 bases spanning the gap. The germline CDR1 and CDR2 sequences are PRHDT and FYEKMQ (reference sequence). CDR3 amino acids: CASSLLTDNSPLHF. The CDR3 DNA is TGTGCCAGCAGCTTACTTACAGATAATTCACCCCTCCACTTT.

The V call is TRBV6-2 or TRBV6-3, the J call TRBJ1-2, with D possibly being TRBD1 (6 bases). V lost 0 bases and J 14 bases, leaving 22 bases between the germline ends. The CDR3 is 15 residues long. CDR1 and CDR2 (germline): MNHEY, SVGEGT. CDR3 loop: CASSYSTRGARRGTF. The CDR3 DNA reads TGTGCCAGCAGTTACTCGACCAGGGGCGCCCGTCGGGGGACCTTC.

J is TRBJ1-6 and V is TRBV2, with D tentatively TRBD1 (6 bases). Between the trimmed V and J ends, which lost 3 bases and 8 bases, there was a span of 11 bases. This CDR3 is 14 amino acids long. Germline V gene sequence: CDR1 SNHLY, CDR2 FYNNEI. The CDR3 region is CASSDSRGYSPLHF. CDR3 sequence (DNA): TGTGCCAGCAGTGATTCCAGGGGCTATTCACCCCTCCACTTT.

The chain links TRBV12-2 to TRBJ2-7; TRBD1, the table's D call, was not compared with the DNA. TRBV12-2 is a known pseudogene. The CDR3 runs to 17 residues. CDR3 amino acids: CASRLERTTWGHYEQYF. The CDR3 DNA follows: TGTGCAAGTCGCTTAGAAAGAACCACATGGGGACACTACGAGCAGTACTTC.

This chain uses TRBV27 with TRBJ2-7, with D possibly TRBD2 on 5 matching bases. This CDR3 spans 13 amino acids. V lost 5 bases and J 5 bases, leaving 13 bases between the germline ends. Germline CDR1 MNHEY, CDR2 SMNVEV (reference sequence). The CDR3 sequence is CASSPPGVHEQYF. The CDR3 coding sequence is TGTGCCAGCAGTCCCCCCGGGGTCCACGAGCAGTACTTC.

V usage is TRBV30 and J usage is TRBJ1-1; D unresolved. CDR1 is GTSNPN and CDR2 is SVGIG in the germline V gene (reference sequence). The CDR3 spans 13 residues. The germline V and J ends were trimmed by 1 base and 3 bases, with 9 bases remaining between them. CDR3 sequence: CAWSGERYTEAFF. As DNA, the CDR3 is TGTGCCTGGAGTGGGGAGCGGTACACTGAAGCTTTCTTT.

This chain joins TRBV19 and TRBJ1-4, with D unclear. CDR1 and CDR2 (germline): LNHDA, SQIVND (reference sequence). The CDR3 contains 14 residues. V was cut by 1 base and J by 13 bases, with 16 bases left in between. CDR3 amino acids: CASSIARTLVSLFF. The CDR3 DNA is TGTGCCAGTAGTATAGCTAGGACTTTAGTCTCACTGTTTTTT.

This clone was recorded only once. This rearrangement joins TRBV19 to TRBJ2-4; TRBD2 matches at 7 bases. J lost 0 bases, V lost 5 bases, and 4 bases had no gene match. This CDR3 spans 15 amino acids. Germline values: CDR1 LNHDA, CDR2 SQIVND (reference sequence). The CDR3 region has the DNA TGTGCCAGTAGTGGGGGGGTAGGAGCCAAAAACATTCAGTACTTC. Translating it yields CASSGGVGAKNIQYF.

The V and J genes are TRBV6-5 and TRBJ2-7; tentatively, D is TRBD1 (5 bases). Deletions cut 8 bases from V and 0 bases from J, with 11 bases between. CDR1 MNHEY and CDR2 SVGAGI come from the germline V gene. The CDR3 has 13 residues. CDR3 sequence (DNA): TGTGCCAGCGGGGCAGTCCTCTCCTACGAGCAGTACTTC. Protein product: CASGAVLSYEQYF.

The V gene is TRBV7-6, the J gene TRBJ1-3; possible D gene TRBD1, 6 bases. V gave up 0 bases and J gave up 4 bases, with 7 bases separating them. The CDR3 is made up of 14 amino acids. CDR1 SGHVS and CDR2 FNYEAQ come from the germline V gene. CDR3 nucleotides: TGTGCCAGCAGCTTAGCGGGGGCCGGAAACACCATATATTTT. Protein product: CASSLAGAGNTIYF.

V and J are TRBV5-6 and TRBJ1-2; 8 bases map to TRBD1. The germline V gene has CDR1 SGHDT and CDR2 YYEEEE. This CDR3 is built from 18 residues. V shed 4 bases and J 6 bases; nucleotides not matched to a gene: 20. CDR3 in DNA: TGTGCCAGCAGCGTGACAGGGGAGCCTTACCGCCAAAAAGATGGCTACACCTTC. It specifies CASSVTGEPYRQKDGYTF.

This sequence joins TRBV6-5 and TRBJ2-7; tentatively, D is TRBD1 (6 bases). The CDR3 runs 16 residues. Germline V gene data show CDR1 as MNHEY and CDR2 as SVGAGI. Between the trimmed V and J ends, which lost 0 bases and 7 bases, there was a span of 19 bases. The CDR3 DNA sequence: TGTGCCAGCAGTTACTCGGGCAGGGGATCTCTGTGGGAGCAGTACTTC. This translates into CASSYSGRGSLWEQYF.

This clone was recorded once. The chain has TRBV2 and TRBJ1-1, with D possibly TRBD1 on 5 matching bases. The CDR3 consists of 12 residues. V dropped 6 bases and J dropped 8 bases, with 13 bases sitting between them. The germline V gene has CDR1 SNHLY and CDR2 FYNNEI. For the CDR3, the DNA is TGTGCCAGCAGGCAGACAGCCTACGAAGCTTTCTTT. Translating gives CASRQTAYEAFF.

The rearrangement joins TRBV5-5 to TRBJ1-2; D not certain. V gave up 0 bases and J gave up 8 bases, with 8 bases separating them. Germline assignment: CDR1 SGHKS and CDR2 YYEKEE (reference sequence). CDR3 length equals 12 residues. The CDR3 sequence is CASSLGQEGYTF. The DNA of the CDR3 is TGTGCCAGCAGCTTGGGTCAGGAAGGCTACACCTTC.

The CDR3, as DNA: TGTGCCAGCTCGGGGACAGGGGTTACAGATACGCAGTATTTT. This sequence encodes CASSGTGVTDTQYF. This chain links TRBV18 with TRBJ2-3; 10 nucleotides align to TRBD1. V lost 6 bases and J lost 3; bases outside the gene matches: 3. CDR3 length: 14 amino acids. The germline V gene encodes CDR1 KGHSH and CDR2 LQKENI.

V is TRBV21-1 and J is TRBJ2-7. TRBV21-1 is noted as a pseudogene. CDR3 length: 10 amino acids. CDR3 loop: CASIGYEQYF. For the CDR3, the DNA is TGTGCCAGCATAGGCTACGAGCAGTACTTC.

V and J are TRBV28 and TRBJ1-1; D gene ambiguous. CDR1 is MDHEN, CDR2 SYDVKM, per germline. Trimming left V 3 bases short and J 2 bases short, with 1 base between. The CDR3 is made up of 11 amino acids. DNA of the CDR3: TGTGCCAGCAGTTTTAACACTGAAGCTTTCTTT. Translated, it gives CASSFNTEAFF.

The chain has TRBV7-9 and TRBJ2-1, with TRBD1 matching over 7 bases. CDR3 size: 15 residues. CDR1 is SEHNR, CDR2 FQNEAQ, per germline (reference sequence). Losses at the gene ends were 5 bases for V and 4 bases for J; bases not matched to a gene: 8. CDR3 residues: CASSPDGTAYNEQFF. As DNA, the CDR3 is TGTGCCAGCAGCCCCGACGGGACAGCATACAATGAGCAGTTCTTC.

The chain uses TRBV6-1 and TRBJ1-6; TRBD1 matches at 9 bases. Germline loops: CDR1 MNHNS, CDR2 SASEGT. Trimming removed 1 base from V and 7 bases from J; junction bases left unmatched: 5. The CDR3 loop spans 16 amino acids. In DNA form, the CDR3 reads TGTGCCAGCAGTGAAGTGTGGACAGGGGTAAATTCACCCCTCCACTTT. Translated, it gives CASSEVWTGVNSPLHF.

The V and J genes are TRBV6-1 and TRBJ2-5, with unresolved D. Trimming removed 3 bases from V and 7 bases from J, with 15 bases in between. The germline CDR1 and CDR2 sequences are MNHNS and SASEGT. This CDR3 has 14 amino acids. DNA for the CDR3: TGTGCCAGCAGTGAGGGATGGGTACGAGTGACCCAGTACTTC. Its translation: CASSEGWVRVTQYF.

This clone was seen a single time. The chain uses TRBV5-4 and TRBJ2-3, with 8 bases aligning to TRBD2. CDR3 size: 15 residues. The ends lost 2 bases at V and 2 bases at J; junction bases unmatched: 4. The germline V gene encodes CDR1 SGHNT and CDR2 YYREEE (reference sequence). This CDR3 reads CASSLNSGVTDTQYF. The CDR3 DNA reads TGTGCCAGCAGCTTAAATAGCGGGGTCACAGATACGCAGTATTTT.

This clone was recorded only once. The chain couples TRBV7-9 to TRBJ1-4; D perhaps matches TRBD1 (6 bases). Trimming pared 1 base from V and 7 bases from J, leaving 13 bases between. This CDR3 is 15 amino acids long. Germline V gene sequence: CDR1 SEHNR, CDR2 FQNEAQ (reference sequence). The CDR3 spells CASSLGGPRGEKLFF. For the CDR3, the DNA is TGTGCCAGCAGCTTAGGGGGGCCCCGAGGTGAAAAACTGTTTTTT.

The chain combines TRBV4-1 with TRBJ1-1; maybe TRBD1 (6 bases). The CDR3 has 15 residues. The V end was cut by 6 bases, the J end by 5 bases, with 19 bases between. The germline CDR1 and CDR2 sequences are MGHRA and YSYEKL. The CDR3 region is CASRPGQMGVTEAFF. The CDR3 nucleotides are TGCGCCAGCAGACCAGGACAGATGGGAGTTACTGAAGCTTTCTTT.